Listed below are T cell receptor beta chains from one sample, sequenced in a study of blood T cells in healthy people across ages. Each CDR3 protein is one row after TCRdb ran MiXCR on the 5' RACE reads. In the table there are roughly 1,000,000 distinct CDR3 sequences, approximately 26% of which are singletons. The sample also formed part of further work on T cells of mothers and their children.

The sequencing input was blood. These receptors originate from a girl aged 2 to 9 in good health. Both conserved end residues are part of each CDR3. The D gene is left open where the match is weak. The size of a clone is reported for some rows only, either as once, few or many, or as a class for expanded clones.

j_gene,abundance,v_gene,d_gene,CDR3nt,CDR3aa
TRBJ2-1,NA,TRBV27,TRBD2,TGTGCCAGCAGTGGACTAGCCCATGAGCAGTTCTTC,CASSGLAHEQFF
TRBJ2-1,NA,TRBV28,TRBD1,TGTGCCAGCAGTTTACCCCGGGACAGGGCTAATTATGAGCAGTTCTTC,CASSLPRDRANYEQFF
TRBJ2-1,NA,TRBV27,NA,TGTGCCAGCAGTTTAAATGGGCTAGTTTCATCTTTCTTC,CASSLNGLVSSFF
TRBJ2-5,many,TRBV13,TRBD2,TGTGCCAGCAGCCAGACTAGCGGGGGGGCGATCCAAGAGACCCAGTACTTC,CASSQTSGGAIQETQYF
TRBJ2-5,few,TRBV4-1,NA,TGCGCCAGCAGCCAAGAGCACAGGGAAGGTGAGACCCAGTACTTC,CASSQEHREGETQYF
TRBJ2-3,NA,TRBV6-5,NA,TGTGCCAGCAGTTACTCACGGGAACTTACGGATACGCAGTATTTT,CASSYSRELTDTQYF
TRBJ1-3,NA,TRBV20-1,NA,TGCAGTGCTAGGAAGGGGACAGGAAACACCATATATTTT,CSARKGTGNTIYF
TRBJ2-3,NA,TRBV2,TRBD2,TGTGCCTGCGGGGGGTCCCGATGGGGGACAGATACGCAGTATTTT,CACGGSRWGTDTQYF
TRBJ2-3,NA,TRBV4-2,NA,TGTGCCAGCAGCCGACCCCAGGGCGCAGATACGCAGTATTTT,CASSRPQGADTQYF
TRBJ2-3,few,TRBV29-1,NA,TGCAGCGCTGTCCGTCAGGATACGCAGTATTTT,CSAVRQDTQYF
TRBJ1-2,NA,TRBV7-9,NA,TGTGCCAGCAGCTTAGGACAGGACCTCCTTTATGGCTACACCTTC,CASSLGQDLLYGYTF
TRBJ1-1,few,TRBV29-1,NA,TGCAGCGTTCTGACAAACCTGAACACTGAAGCTTTCTTT,CSVLTNLNTEAFF
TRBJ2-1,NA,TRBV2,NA,TGTGCCAGCTTCAGGGAGGGGGGGAGCGATGAGCAGTTCTTC,CASFREGGSDEQFF
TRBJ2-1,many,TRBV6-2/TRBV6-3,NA,TGTGCCAGCAGTTACTCGACCGGGGTAGGAGTCAATGAGCAGTTCTTC,CASSYSTGVGVNEQFF
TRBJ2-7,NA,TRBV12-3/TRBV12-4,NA,TGTGCCAGATCGAGGGTTCTCCGTATGGGCGAGCAGTACTTC,CARSRVLRMGEQYF
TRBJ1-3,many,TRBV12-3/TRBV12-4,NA,TGTGCCAGCAGTTTGGGGAACACCATATATTTT,CASSLGNTIYF
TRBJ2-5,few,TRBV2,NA,TGTGCCAGCCCTCCTGAGGGCTTCAGAGAGACCCAGTACTTC,CASPPEGFRETQYF
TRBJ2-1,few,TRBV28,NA,TGTGCCAGCAGGCCCGTGACGGCTTCGTCCTCCTACAATGAGCAGTTCTTC,CASRPVTASSSYNEQFF
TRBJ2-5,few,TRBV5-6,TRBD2,TGTGCCAGCAGCCGGACTAGCAAAAACCAGTACTTC,CASSRTSKNQYF
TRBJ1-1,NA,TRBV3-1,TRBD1,TGTGCCAGCAGTAATACAGGGGACACTGAAGCTTTCTTT,CASSNTGDTEAFF
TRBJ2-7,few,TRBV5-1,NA,TGCGCCAGCTCGGAGGAGGGCAGAACCTTCTTC,CASSEEGRTFF
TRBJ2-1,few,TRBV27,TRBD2,TGTGCCAGCAGTTCCCTCATCATGACTAGCGGGAGAAGAGAGCAGTTCTTC,CASSSLIMTSGRREQFF
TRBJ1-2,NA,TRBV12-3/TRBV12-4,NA,TGTGCCAGCAGTTTGACCTCAGGGACAACCATTTATGGCTACACCTTC,CASSLTSGTTIYGYTF